The rows below give T cell receptor beta chains drawn from one sample of a study of a mutant IDH1 vaccine in newly diagnosed glioma. Their target antigens are unknown. Repertoires were generated with immunoSEQ multiplex PCR, while TCRdb's copy carries only in-frame clones and drops some. The repertoire holds about 68,000 clones, approximately 88% seen once, with approximately 12% in the top ten. Sequencing was performed on PBMCs, taken from a glioma patient whose treatment included an IDH1 peptide vaccine. Every receptor here comes from a man aged 18 to 29 with glioma. Both conserved end residues are part of each CDR3. The D gene is left open where the match is weak.

>TRBJ1-4|NA|TRBV5-1
CASSLDRGRGGKLFF
>TRBJ1-1|NA|TRBV7-3
CASSLNGRTANTEAFF
>TRBJ1-5|NA|TRBV6-6
CASSYWAENSNQPQHF
>TRBJ2-4|TRBD2|TRBV4-2
CASSQDLKSGSGIQYF
>TRBJ2-4|TRBD1|TRBV30
CALAGTGKNIQYF
>TRBJ1-1|TRBD1|TRBV18
CASSPDRGNTEAFF
>TRBJ1-1|NA|TRBV29-1
CSARRGGTQATEAFF
>TRBJ1-4|NA|TRBV28
CASSLGEKLFF
>TRBJ2-1|NA|TRBV29-1
CSVESNEQFF
>TRBJ2-3|NA|TRBV7-9
CASSFESSADTQYF
>TRBJ1-1|NA|TRBV7-3
CASSLPGMNTEAFF
>TRBJ1-1|NA|TRBV6-6
CATFYRDTEAFF
>TRBJ2-7|NA|TRBV2
CASKVSYEQYF
>TRBJ2-1|TRBD1|TRBV18
CASSPPGQSYNEQFF
>TRBJ2-7|TRBD2|TRBV7-6
CASSLAQGTSGGHEQYF
>TRBJ2-5|TRBD1|TRBV9
CASSLTTGVETQYF
>TRBJ1-1|NA|TRBV30
CAWSVDRGTEAFF
>TRBJ2-1|NA|TRBV7-9
CASRGGASVHNEQFF
>TRBJ1-2|TRBD1|TRBV30
CAWSDRGWASYGYTF
>TRBJ2-7|TRBD1|TRBV14
CASHIERGLDRGFYEQYF
>TRBJ2-5|NA|TRBV5-1
CASSLVGETQYF
>TRBJ1-5|TRBD1|TRBV9
CASGSGTGGDQPQHF
>TRBJ1-4|NA|TRBV6-5
CASSYMGRQNEKLFF
>TRBJ1-2|NA|TRBV28
CASSLVMQGTGVYGYTF
>TRBJ2-7|TRBD2|TRBV19
CASSIGLAGGLYEQYF
>TRBJ1-1|NA|TRBV4-1
CASSQEGGRMNTEAFF